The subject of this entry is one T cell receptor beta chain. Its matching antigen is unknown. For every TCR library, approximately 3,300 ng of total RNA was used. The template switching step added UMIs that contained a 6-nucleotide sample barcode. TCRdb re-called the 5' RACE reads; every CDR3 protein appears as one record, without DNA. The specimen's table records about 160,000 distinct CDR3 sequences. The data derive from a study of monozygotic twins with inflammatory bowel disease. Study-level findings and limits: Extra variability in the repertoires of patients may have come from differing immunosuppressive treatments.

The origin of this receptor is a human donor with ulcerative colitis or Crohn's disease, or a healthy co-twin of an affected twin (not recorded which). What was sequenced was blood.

The CDR3 loop is CSARDLTLANEQYF. This chain links TRBV20-1 with TRBJ2-7. Germline values: CDR1 DFQATT, CDR2 SNEGSKA (reference sequence). The CDR3 contains 14 residues.